These T cell receptor beta chains were read from a single sample in a study of persistence of HIV-infected CD4 T cells. Method: immunoSEQ multiplex PCR; TCRdb's copy keeps in-frame clones and lacks some. This sample has tens of thousands of clones, with 70% to 75% found just once. The antigens these receptors bind are not known. Sequencing was performed on CD4+ T cells sorted from PBMCs after 18-hour stimulation, taken from a patient who received antiretroviral therapy. The receptors here all came from an adult man with HIV who was CMV-seropositive. CDR3s include the opening cysteine and the closing phenylalanine or tryptophan. D genes are given only for firm matches. Part of the rows lack a size; the others show once, few, many or a class for expanded clones.

.	TRBV5-8	TRBJ2-3	few	TGTGCCAGCATAGCGACAGCGACAGATACGCAGTATTTT	CASIATATDTQYF
.	TRBV27	TRBJ1-5	.	TGTGCCAGCAGTTCAAGACCAAATCAGCCCCAGCATTTT	CASSSRPNQPQHF
.	TRBV28	TRBJ1-1	few	TGTGCCAGCAGTTTAACCATAGGGATGGGGGACACTGAAGCTTTCTTT	CASSLTIGMGDTEAFF
.	TRBV18	TRBJ2-6	few	TGTGCCAGCTCACCACTGACAAGCCGCTCTGGGGCCAACGTCCTGACTTTC	CASSPLTSRSGANVLTF
TRBD1	TRBV14	TRBJ1-6	.	TGTGCCAGCAGCCAAGGGTACAGGGGGACATCACCCCTCCACTTT	CASSQGYRGTSPLHF
TRBD1	TRBV7-9	TRBJ1-1	.	TGTGCCAGCAGCCCGACAGGGGGCACTGAAGCTTTCTTT	CASSPTGGTEAFF
TRBD1	TRBV4-2	TRBJ1-5	.	TGTGCCAGCAGCCAAGAATACAGGGGTAGCAATCAGCCCCAGCATTTT	CASSQEYRGSNQPQHF
.	TRBV18	TRBJ1-5	.	TGTGCCAGCTCACCACCGGGAGACAATCAGCCCCAGCATTTT	CASSPPGDNQPQHF
.	TRBV5-1	TRBJ2-3	.	TGCGCCAGCAGCTTGGGGAAGGATTGGACTAAGGTTAGCACAGATACGCAGTATTTT	CASSLGKDWTKVSTDTQYF
TRBD1	TRBV6-4	TRBJ2-2	.	TGTGCCAGCAGTGACCCGGGACAGGGGAACACCGGGGAGCTGTTTTTT	CASSDPGQGNTGELFF
.	TRBV3-1/TRBV3-2	TRBJ1-6	few	TGTGCCAGCAGCCATGCAAGCAGGAATTCACCCCTCCACTTT	CASSHASRNSPLHF
.	TRBV10-3	TRBJ1-4	once	TGTGCCATCAGTGAAAGTAATCGGGACGCCTCACAAAAACTGTTTTTT	CAISESNRDASQKLFF
.	TRBV5-5	TRBJ2-3	.	TGTGCCAGCAGCTCAGCGGGCCGCACAGATACGCAGTATTTT	CASSSAGRTDTQYF
.	TRBV19	TRBJ1-4	once	TGTGCCAGTAGTATGTATGACAAGAATGAAAAACTGTTTTTT	CASSMYDKNEKLFF
.	TRBV2	TRBJ1-1	.	TGTGCCAGCAGTGTGGCCCGTCAAATCCCAGACACTGAAGCTTTCTTT	CASSVARQIPDTEAFF
.	TRBV18	TRBJ2-7	.	TGTGCCAGCTCACCAACTCCAGGCCGAGGGGCCTACGAGCAGTACTTC	CASSPTPGRGAYEQYF
TRBD1	TRBV19	TRBJ1-1	few	TGTGCCAGTAGTACTCCTCAGGGGGGGAACACTGAAGCTTTCTTT	CASSTPQGGNTEAFF
.	TRBV18	TRBJ1-6	.	TGTGCCAGCTCACCACCGACGGTGGGATCACCCCTCCACTTT	CASSPPTVGSPLHF
.	TRBV29-1	TRBJ1-2	.	TGCAGCGTTGAAACCTCTCCAAAAACAGGAAGAAGAGGCTACACCTTC	CSVETSPKTGRRGYTF
TRBD1	TRBV29-1	TRBJ1-1	once	TGCAGCGTGAACAGGGGTTCGACCACTGAAGCTTTCTTT	CSVNRGSTTEAFF